These T cell receptor beta chains were read from a single sample in a study of identical twins. Using its own MiXCR run on the 5' RACE reads, TCRdb lists one record per CDR3 protein. Found here are around 530,000 distinct CDR3 sequences, 15% of them singletons; the top ten hold 0.35% to 0.45%. The data were also submitted as part of a second study, on yellow fever vaccine responses in identical twins.

Specimen: CD4+ T cells sorted from blood. These receptors came from a woman aged 18-30 years in good health. Each CDR3 is given with its conserved first and last residue. The D gene is left open where the match is weak. Only part of the rows carry a size: once, few, many, or a class if the clone is expanded.

J gene: TRBJ1-3; clone size: few; V gene: TRBV5-1; D gene: TRBD1; CDR3 DNA: TGCGCCAGCAGCTTGACGGGACAGATCTCTGGAAACACCATATATTTT; CDR3 protein: CASSLTGQISGNTIYF
J gene: TRBJ2-2; clone size: few; V gene: TRBV6-4; D gene: .; CDR3 DNA: TGTGCCAGCACCTTCCACACCGGGGAGCTGTTTTTT; CDR3 protein: CASTFHTGELFF
J gene: TRBJ2-7; clone size: .; V gene: TRBV7-2; D gene: .; CDR3 DNA: TGTGCCAGCAGCTGGACTACGCCGGCCTACGAGCAGTACTTC; CDR3 protein: CASSWTTPAYEQYF
J gene: TRBJ1-1; clone size: .; V gene: TRBV7-2; D gene: .; CDR3 DNA: TGTGCCAGCAGCTTGGCCCCCGAAGCTTTCTTT; CDR3 protein: CASSLAPEAFF
J gene: TRBJ1-1; clone size: .; V gene: TRBV19; D gene: .; CDR3 DNA: TGTGCCAGTAGTATCACAGGAGCCATGAACACTGAAGCTTTCTTT; CDR3 protein: CASSITGAMNTEAFF
J gene: TRBJ2-2; clone size: .; V gene: TRBV29-1; D gene: .; CDR3 DNA: TGCAGCGTTGAAGACCCCGGGGAGCTGTTTTTT; CDR3 protein: CSVEDPGELFF
J gene: TRBJ1-1; clone size: few; V gene: TRBV27; D gene: TRBD1; CDR3 DNA: TGTGCCAGCAGGATAGGACAGGGGGTAGCTGAAGCTTTCTTT; CDR3 protein: CASRIGQGVAEAFF
J gene: TRBJ2-1; clone size: .; V gene: TRBV5-1; D gene: .; CDR3 DNA: TGCGCCAGCAGCTTGGCGGTAGGGAATTACAATGAGCGGTTCTTC; CDR3 protein: CASSLAVGNYNERFF
J gene: TRBJ2-5; clone size: few; V gene: TRBV5-1; D gene: .; CDR3 DNA: TGCGCCAGCAGCTTGGAGGTAGCAGGGGAGACCCAGTACTTC; CDR3 protein: CASSLEVAGETQYF
J gene: TRBJ2-4; clone size: few; V gene: TRBV4-1; D gene: .; CDR3 DNA: TGCGCCAGCAGCCAAGCTCTTCCCTTAGCCAAAAACATTCAGTACTTC; CDR3 protein: CASSQALPLAKNIQYF
J gene: TRBJ2-5; clone size: many; V gene: TRBV5-1; D gene: TRBD2; CDR3 DNA: TGCGCCAGCAGCTTGGACCTTAGCGGGGGTTACCAAGAGACCCAGTACTTC; CDR3 protein: CASSLDLSGGYQETQYF
J gene: TRBJ1-4; clone size: .; V gene: TRBV12-3/TRBV12-4; D gene: .; CDR3 DNA: TGTGCCAGCATGCCCGGAGGGAATACTGAAAAACTGTTTTTT; CDR3 protein: CASMPGGNTEKLFF
J gene: TRBJ2-3; clone size: few; V gene: TRBV2; D gene: .; CDR3 DNA: TGTGCCAGCATCAGGGACGTCACAGATACGCAGTATTTT; CDR3 protein: CASIRDVTDTQYF
J gene: TRBJ2-1; clone size: few; V gene: TRBV10-3; D gene: .; CDR3 DNA: TGTGCCATCAGTGTCTTCAGGGAAGGTCCCTACAATGAGCAGTTCTTC; CDR3 protein: CAISVFREGPYNEQFF
J gene: TRBJ1-2; clone size: .; V gene: TRBV3-1; D gene: .; CDR3 DNA: TGTGCCAGCAGCCAAGTTTACCGGGCAGGTGGCTACACCTTC; CDR3 protein: CASSQVYRAGGYTF
J gene: TRBJ2-2; clone size: many; V gene: TRBV10-3; D gene: TRBD1; CDR3 DNA: TGTGCCATCAGTAGGGACAGCAACACCGGGGAGCTGTTTTTT; CDR3 protein: CAISRDSNTGELFF
J gene: TRBJ2-1; clone size: few; V gene: TRBV5-1; D gene: TRBD1; CDR3 DNA: TGCGCCAGCAGCTTGGCCCCGGGACAGGGGCCCTATGAGCAGTTCTTC; CDR3 protein: CASSLAPGQGPYEQFF
J gene: TRBJ1-2; clone size: many; V gene: TRBV15; D gene: TRBD1; CDR3 DNA: TGTGCCACCAGCAGAGCCCGAACAGGGGTCTATGGCTACACCTTC; CDR3 protein: CATSRARTGVYGYTF
J gene: TRBJ2-1; clone size: few; V gene: TRBV7-2; D gene: TRBD2; CDR3 DNA: TGTGCCAGCAGCTTAGCGGCTAGCGGGATTTACAATGAGCAGTTCTTC; CDR3 protein: CASSLAASGIYNEQFF
J gene: TRBJ2-6; clone size: .; V gene: TRBV5-1; D gene: .; CDR3 DNA: TGCGCCAGCAGCTTAGAATTGGGGGGGGCCAACGTCCTGACTTTC; CDR3 protein: CASSLELGGANVLTF
J gene: TRBJ2-3; clone size: .; V gene: TRBV24-1; D gene: TRBD1; CDR3 DNA: TGTGCCACCAGGGGGACAGGGACAGATACGCAGTATTTT; CDR3 protein: CATRGTGTDTQYF
J gene: TRBJ2-2; clone size: few; V gene: TRBV4-1; D gene: .; CDR3 DNA: TGCGCCAGCAGCCCTAATAGCAGGCCCAACACCGGGGAGCTGTTTTTT; CDR3 protein: CASSPNSRPNTGELFF
J gene: TRBJ1-2; clone size: .; V gene: TRBV20-1; D gene: .; CDR3 DNA: TGCAGTGCTAGAGGGGAGACGCCCGGCTACACCTTC; CDR3 protein: CSARGETPGYTF
J gene: TRBJ2-4; clone size: few; V gene: TRBV7-9; D gene: .; CDR3 DNA: TGTGCCAGCAGCCCCCCGAGGACAGGAGGGACAAAAACCATTCAGTACTTC; CDR3 protein: CASSPPRTGGTKTIQYF
J gene: TRBJ1-5; clone size: .; V gene: TRBV12-3/TRBV12-4; D gene: .; CDR3 DNA: TGTGCCAGCACCTCTGGTGCCTTTGATCAGCCCCAGCATTTT; CDR3 protein: CASTSGAFDQPQHF
J gene: TRBJ2-5; clone size: .; V gene: TRBV20-1; D gene: TRBD2; CDR3 DNA: TGCAGTGCCATTACGACTAGCGCCCAAGGTGGGACCCAGTACTTC; CDR3 protein: CSAITTSAQGGTQYF
J gene: TRBJ2-1; clone size: few; V gene: TRBV20-1; D gene: .; CDR3 DNA: TGCAGTGCTAGCCCGTTTTCGGCGGGTTCCTACAATGAGCAGTTCTTC; CDR3 protein: CSASPFSAGSYNEQFF
J gene: TRBJ2-1; clone size: few; V gene: TRBV4-2; D gene: TRBD2; CDR3 DNA: TGTGCCAGCAGCCAAGACATCTTATACGGGGGGGTCCTGTTCTTC; CDR3 protein: CASSQDILYGGVLFF
J gene: TRBJ2-2; clone size: few; V gene: TRBV6-1; D gene: .; CDR3 DNA: TGTGCCAGCTGCGGATCCAGGACACCTAACACCGGGGAGCTGTTTTTT; CDR3 protein: CASCGSRTPNTGELFF
J gene: TRBJ2-3; clone size: few; V gene: TRBV3-1; D gene: .; CDR3 DNA: TGTGCCAGCAGCCAAGCGCTGAGCACAGATACGCAGTATTTT; CDR3 protein: CASSQALSTDTQYF
J gene: TRBJ1-1; clone size: .; V gene: TRBV10-3; D gene: .; CDR3 DNA: TGTGCCACCGGGGGGATTGGCGGGATTGATACTGAAGCTTTCTTT; CDR3 protein: CATGGIGGIDTEAFF
J gene: TRBJ2-3; clone size: .; V gene: TRBV10-3; D gene: TRBD2; CDR3 DNA: TGTGCCATCAGTGAGTCCCTACCTTTGGATAGCGGGAGTTTGAGCACGCAGTATTTT; CDR3 protein: CAISESLPLDSGSLSTQYF
J gene: TRBJ2-1; clone size: .; V gene: TRBV5-1; D gene: TRBD2; CDR3 DNA: TGCGCCAGCGCGGGGGTCGGAGATGAGCAGTTCTTC; CDR3 protein: CASAGVGDEQFF
J gene: TRBJ2-7; clone size: .; V gene: TRBV20-1; D gene: .; CDR3 DNA: TGCAGTGCTAGAGAGCTCACCGTCGAGCAGTACTTC; CDR3 protein: CSARELTVEQYF
J gene: TRBJ2-5; clone size: few; V gene: TRBV12-3/TRBV12-4; D gene: TRBD2; CDR3 DNA: TGTGCCAGCAGTTTAGCGCTGACTAGCGGGCAAGAGACCCAGTACTTC; CDR3 protein: CASSLALTSGQETQYF
J gene: TRBJ1-3; clone size: .; V gene: TRBV10-3; D gene: .; CDR3 DNA: TGTGCCATCAGTGAGTCGATCCGACAGACTGGAAACACCATATATTTT; CDR3 protein: CAISESIRQTGNTIYF
J gene: TRBJ2-7; clone size: .; V gene: TRBV5-1; D gene: TRBD2; CDR3 DNA: TGCGCCAGCAGCCGGCTAGCGGGAGAGAGTCAGTTTAACGAGCAGTACTTC; CDR3 protein: CASSRLAGESQFNEQYF
J gene: TRBJ2-1; clone size: .; V gene: TRBV5-6; D gene: .; CDR3 DNA: TGTGCCAGCAGCGAAAGCGGGCGGGGATACAATGAGCAGTTCTTC; CDR3 protein: CASSESGRGYNEQFF
J gene: TRBJ2-1; clone size: .; V gene: TRBV6-5; D gene: TRBD1; CDR3 DNA: TGTGCCAGCAGTTACTGGGGGACAGAGGGCGATGAGCAGTTCTTC; CDR3 protein: CASSYWGTEGDEQFF
J gene: TRBJ1-2; clone size: .; V gene: TRBV5-1; D gene: .; CDR3 DNA: TGCGCCAGCAGCTTGAGTCCCAGGGGTGACTATGGCTACACCTTC; CDR3 protein: CASSLSPRGDYGYTF
J gene: TRBJ2-1; clone size: many; V gene: TRBV12-3/TRBV12-4; D gene: TRBD2; CDR3 DNA: TGTGCCAGCAAGATGGGGGCTAGCGGGGGGGGATTATACAATGAGCAGTTCTTC; CDR3 protein: CASKMGASGGGLYNEQFF
J gene: TRBJ2-3; clone size: few; V gene: TRBV4-2; D gene: .; CDR3 DNA: TGTGCCAGCAGCCAAGATGTCCCAGATACGCAGTATTTT; CDR3 protein: CASSQDVPDTQYF
J gene: TRBJ2-1; clone size: few; V gene: TRBV5-1; D gene: .; CDR3 DNA: TGCGCCAGCAGCTCGGAGGGCACCTCCTGGGATGAGCAGTTCTTC; CDR3 protein: CASSSEGTSWDEQFF
J gene: TRBJ2-1; clone size: .; V gene: TRBV2; D gene: TRBD2; CDR3 DNA: TGTGCCAGCCAACCGACTAGCGGTGAGCAGTTCTTC; CDR3 protein: CASQPTSGEQFF
J gene: TRBJ2-1; clone size: .; V gene: TRBV4-2; D gene: .; CDR3 DNA: TGTGCCAGCAGCCAAGTGTCCCTCTCTAGCCAGGGCTCCTACAATGAGCAGTTCTTC; CDR3 protein: CASSQVSLSSQGSYNEQFF
J gene: TRBJ2-1; clone size: few; V gene: TRBV7-3; D gene: TRBD2; CDR3 DNA: TGTGCCAGCAGCTCCAGAACTAGCGGGAGCAGGCATGAGCAGTTCTTC; CDR3 protein: CASSSRTSGSRHEQFF
J gene: TRBJ2-2; clone size: .; V gene: TRBV20-1; D gene: TRBD2; CDR3 DNA: TGCAGTGCCTCCGGGATAGCGGGAAACACCGGGGAGCTGTTTTTT; CDR3 protein: CSASGIAGNTGELFF
J gene: TRBJ2-7; clone size: many; V gene: TRBV10-3; D gene: TRBD1; CDR3 DNA: TGTGCCATACAGGGACAGTCCTACGAGCAGTACTTC; CDR3 protein: CAIQGQSYEQYF